The clone carrying this TCR beta chain was counted a few times. This CDR3 spans 14 amino acids. The V end lost 6 bases, the J end lost 2 bases, and 11 bases lay between the germline ends. Per germline, CDR1 SNHLY and CDR2 FYNNEI. The sample comes from a study of regulatory T cells in long-lasting Graves disease. As for time point: persistent/refractory GD, antithyroid drugs over 5 years with positive TRAb. PBMCs were the source of the RNA used for TCR sequencing. Arm-PCR of CDR3 regions with iRepertoire HTBI primers generated TCR beta libraries. TCRdb reprocessed the multiplex PCR reads with MiXCR, giving one entry per CDR3 protein. The repertoire holds 600,000 to 850,000 distinct CDR3 sequences, around 30% seen once, with under 50% in the top ten.

This TCR derives from a female donor with Graves disease. The specimen was peripheral blood mononuclear cells (PBMCs), collected when the disease was refractory, from a patient treated with antithyroid drugs. This chain uses TRBV2 with TRBJ1-5, with D possibly being TRBD1 (5 bases). The DNA for the CDR3 is TGTGCCAGCAGGCTGGACACGGGCAATCAGCCCCAGCATTTT. Its translation: CASRLDTGNQPQHF.